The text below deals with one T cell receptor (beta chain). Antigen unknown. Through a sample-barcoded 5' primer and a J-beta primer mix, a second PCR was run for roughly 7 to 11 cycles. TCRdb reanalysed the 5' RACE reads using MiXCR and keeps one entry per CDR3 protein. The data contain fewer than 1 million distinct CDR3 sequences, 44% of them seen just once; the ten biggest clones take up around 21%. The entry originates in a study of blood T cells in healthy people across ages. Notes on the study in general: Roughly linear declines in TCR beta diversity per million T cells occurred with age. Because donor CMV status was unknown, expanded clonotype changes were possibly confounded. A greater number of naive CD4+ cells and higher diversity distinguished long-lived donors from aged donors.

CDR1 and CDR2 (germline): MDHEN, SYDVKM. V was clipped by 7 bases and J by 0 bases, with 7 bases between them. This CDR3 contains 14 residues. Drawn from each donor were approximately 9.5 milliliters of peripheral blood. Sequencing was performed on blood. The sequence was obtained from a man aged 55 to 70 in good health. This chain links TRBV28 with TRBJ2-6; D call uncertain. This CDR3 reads CASKGDSGANVLTF. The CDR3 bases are TGTGCCAGCAAGGGTGACTCTGGGGCCAACGTCCTGACTTTC.